This entry describes one T cell receptor beta chain. These data originate in a study of blood T cell repertoires in COVID-19. Across the whole study: Researchers got acute and convalescent COVID-19 samples from the United States, Italy and Spain. T cells, B-cell-depleted T cells, or PBMCs provided the cDNA or gDNA that served as material.

Under the authors' procedure: The authors estimated nucleated cell counts from reference gene primer amplification. The table came from immunoSEQ multiplex PCR; TCRdb's copy has only in-frame clones and leaves some out. The V and J calls and clone size come from that table; D and trimming were worked out from the DNA. The sample has over 95,000 clones; more than 65% are singletons. The CDR3 covers 13 residues. The ends lost 6 bases at V and 3 bases at J; junction bases unmatched: 4. CDR1 SQVTM and CDR2 ANQGSEA come from the germline V gene. This receptor was obtained from a man aged 50 to 60 with acute or convalescent COVID-19. V and J are TRBV29-1 and TRBJ1-5; 8 bases agree with TRBD1. The sequenced sample consisted of peripheral blood. The CDR3 DNA is TGCAGCGTCGGACAGGGAGCCAATCAGCCCCAGCATTTT. Translated: CSVGQGANQPQHF.